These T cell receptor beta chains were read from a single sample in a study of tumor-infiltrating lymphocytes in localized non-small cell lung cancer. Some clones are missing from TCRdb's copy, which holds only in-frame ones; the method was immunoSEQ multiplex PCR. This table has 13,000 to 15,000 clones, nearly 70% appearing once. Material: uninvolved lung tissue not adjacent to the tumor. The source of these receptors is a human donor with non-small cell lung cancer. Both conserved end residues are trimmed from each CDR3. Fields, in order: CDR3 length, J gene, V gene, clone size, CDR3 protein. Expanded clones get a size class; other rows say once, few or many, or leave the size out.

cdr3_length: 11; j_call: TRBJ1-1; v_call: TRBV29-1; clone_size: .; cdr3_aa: SAADSMNTEAF
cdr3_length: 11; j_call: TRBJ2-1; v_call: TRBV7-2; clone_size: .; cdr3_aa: ASSLVLNGEQF
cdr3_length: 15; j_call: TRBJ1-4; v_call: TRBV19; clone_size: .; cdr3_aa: ASSIGVPDRGGEKLF
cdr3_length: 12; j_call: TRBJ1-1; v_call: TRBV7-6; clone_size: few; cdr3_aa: ASSSLRSSTEAF
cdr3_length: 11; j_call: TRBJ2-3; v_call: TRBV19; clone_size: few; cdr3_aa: ASSGIGLAAQY
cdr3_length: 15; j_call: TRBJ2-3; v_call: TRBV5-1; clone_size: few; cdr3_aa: ASSWSPGHKSTDTQY
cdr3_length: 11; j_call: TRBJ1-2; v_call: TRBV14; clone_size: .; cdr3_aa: ASSPQDFGGYT
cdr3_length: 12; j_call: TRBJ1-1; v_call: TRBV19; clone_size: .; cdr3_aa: ASSATGGNTEAF
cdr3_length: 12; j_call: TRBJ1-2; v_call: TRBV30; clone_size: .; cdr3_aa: AWSVRAGDYGYT
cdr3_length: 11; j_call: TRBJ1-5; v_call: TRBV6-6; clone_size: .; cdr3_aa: ASSGGGNQPQH
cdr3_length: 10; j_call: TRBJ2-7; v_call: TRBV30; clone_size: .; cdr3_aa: AWSSSPYEQY
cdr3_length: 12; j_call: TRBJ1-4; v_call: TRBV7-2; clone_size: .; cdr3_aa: ASSVKGGVEKLF
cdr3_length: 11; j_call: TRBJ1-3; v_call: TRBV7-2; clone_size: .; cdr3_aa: ASSFGDGNTIY
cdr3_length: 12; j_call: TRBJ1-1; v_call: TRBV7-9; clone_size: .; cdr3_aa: ASSLGRFSSEAF
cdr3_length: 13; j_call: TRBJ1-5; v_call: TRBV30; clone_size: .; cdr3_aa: AWSVGQGPSQPQH
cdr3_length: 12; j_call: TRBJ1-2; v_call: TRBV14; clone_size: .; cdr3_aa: ASSQVNSNYGYT
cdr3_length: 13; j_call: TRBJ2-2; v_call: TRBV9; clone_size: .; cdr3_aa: ASSARDIGSGELF
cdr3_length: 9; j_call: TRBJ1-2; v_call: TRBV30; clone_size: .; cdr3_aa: AWSVQFRYT
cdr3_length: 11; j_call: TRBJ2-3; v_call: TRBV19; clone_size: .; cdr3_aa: ASRDRATDTQY
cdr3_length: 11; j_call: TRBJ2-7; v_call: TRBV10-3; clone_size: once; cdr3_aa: AISGTGSHEQY